This section outlines one T cell receptor beta chain sequence together with its context. Its antigen is unidentified. This record belongs to a study of T cells in Graves' hyperthyroidism and ophthalmopathy. Across the whole study: It was at initial diagnosis, before any treatment, that peripheral blood was collected. Study-wide results and caveats: Expanded thyroid clonotypes (above 0.001) were mostly also found in blood.

Amplification of TCR beta CDR3 regions used RNA as the template. The TCR CDR3 was amplified in a first-round RT-PCR using the HTBI primer set. TCRdb re-derived calls from the multiplex PCR reads in MiXCR, one entry per CDR3 protein. Of more than 350,000 distinct CDR3 sequences listed, roughly 14% are singletons. This CDR3 has 13 amino acids. CDR1 and CDR2 from the germline V gene are ENHRY and SYGVKD. Trimming removed 8 bases from V and 2 bases from J; junction bases left unmatched: 5. Patients with ophthalmopathy all had a Clinical Activity Score of at least 3, a NOSPECS grade of at least 4 and duration under 3 months. Each diagnosis was grounded in clinical symptoms, serum thyroxine and TRAb, thyroid ultrasound, and orbital computed tomography.

This receptor was identified in a woman younger than 45 with Graves' ophthalmopathy. The sequenced sample consisted of blood. V is TRBV10-3 and J is TRBJ1-1, with TRBD1 matching over 7 bases. The CDR3 region has the DNA TGTGCCATCCGGGACAGTAGAAACACTGAAGCTTTCTTT. Amino acids: CAIRDSRNTEAFF.